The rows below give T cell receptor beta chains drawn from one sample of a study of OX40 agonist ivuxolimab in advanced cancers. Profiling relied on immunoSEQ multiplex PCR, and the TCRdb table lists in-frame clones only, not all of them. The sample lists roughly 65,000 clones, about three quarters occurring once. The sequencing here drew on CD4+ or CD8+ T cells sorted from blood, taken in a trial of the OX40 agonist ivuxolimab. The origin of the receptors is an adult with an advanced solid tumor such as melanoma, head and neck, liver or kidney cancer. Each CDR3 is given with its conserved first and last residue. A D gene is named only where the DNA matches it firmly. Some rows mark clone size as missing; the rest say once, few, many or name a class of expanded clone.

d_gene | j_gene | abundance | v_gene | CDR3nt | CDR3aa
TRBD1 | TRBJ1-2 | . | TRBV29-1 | TGCAGCGTCATCGATAACAGGGGCCCCTATGGCTACACCTTC | CSVIDNRGPYGYTF
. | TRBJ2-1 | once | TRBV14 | TGTGCCAGCAGCCAATCGGGACCGTTCGAGCAGTTCTTC | CASSQSGPFEQFF
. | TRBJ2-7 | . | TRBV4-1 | TGCGCCAGCAGCCAAGATCGGAGGGCCGGCGAGCAGTACTTC | CASSQDRRAGEQYF
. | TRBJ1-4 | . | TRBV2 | TGTGCCAGCAGTGACGTGGGGACAACTAATGAAAAACTGTTTTTT | CASSDVGTTNEKLFF
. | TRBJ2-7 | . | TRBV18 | TGTGCCAGCTCACCAGAAGGGGCGACCTACGAGCAGTACTTC | CASSPEGATYEQYF
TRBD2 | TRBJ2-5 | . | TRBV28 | TGTGCCAGCAGCCTCGGACTAGCGGGAGCCTTGGAGACCCAGTACTTC | CASSLGLAGALETQYF
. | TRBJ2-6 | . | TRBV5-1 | TGCGCCAGCAGCTCTGGAAGCTCTGGGGCCAACGTCCTGACTTTC | CASSSGSSGANVLTF
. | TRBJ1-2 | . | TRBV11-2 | TGTGCCAGCAGCTCCCAAGCCAACTATGGCTACACCTTC | CASSSQANYGYTF
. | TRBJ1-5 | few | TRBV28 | TGTGCCAGCATTGGCAGAAATCAGCCCCAGCATTTT | CASIGRNQPQHF
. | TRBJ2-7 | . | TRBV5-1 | TGCGCCAGCAGCAGAGAGGACGAGCAGTACTTC | CASSREDEQYF
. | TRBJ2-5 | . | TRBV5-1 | TGCGCCAGCAGCAACACCCCAACTACCGGGAGATCAGAGACCCAGTACTTC | CASSNTPTTGRSETQYF
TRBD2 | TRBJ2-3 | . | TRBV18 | TGTGCCAGCTCACCTGGGACTCTAGCGGGGGGTTCCAGCACAGATACGCAGTATTTT | CASSPGTLAGGSSTDTQYF